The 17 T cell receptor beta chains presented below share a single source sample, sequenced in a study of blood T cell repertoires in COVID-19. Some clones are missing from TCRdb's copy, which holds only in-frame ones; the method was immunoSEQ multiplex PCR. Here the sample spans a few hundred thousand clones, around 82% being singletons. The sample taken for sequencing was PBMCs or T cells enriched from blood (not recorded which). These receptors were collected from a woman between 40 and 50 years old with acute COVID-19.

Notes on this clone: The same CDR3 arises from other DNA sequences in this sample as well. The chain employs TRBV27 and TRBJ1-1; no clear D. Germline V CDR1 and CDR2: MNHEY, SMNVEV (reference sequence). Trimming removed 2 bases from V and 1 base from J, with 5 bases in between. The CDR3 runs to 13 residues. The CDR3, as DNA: TGTGCCAGCAGTTTAGGGCGGAACACTGAAGCTTTCTTT. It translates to CASSLGRNTEAFF.

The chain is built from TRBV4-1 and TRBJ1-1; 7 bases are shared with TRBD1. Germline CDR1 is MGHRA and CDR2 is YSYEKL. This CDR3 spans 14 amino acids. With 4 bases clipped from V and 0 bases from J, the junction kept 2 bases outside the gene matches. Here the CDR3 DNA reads TGCGCCAGCAGCCCGGGACAGTTGAACACTGAAGCTTTCTTT. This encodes CASSPGQLNTEAFF.

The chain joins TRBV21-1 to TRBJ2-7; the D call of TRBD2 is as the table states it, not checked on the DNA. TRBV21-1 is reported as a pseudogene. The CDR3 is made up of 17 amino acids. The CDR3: CASSKAGAGAGSYEQYF. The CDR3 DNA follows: TGTGCCAGCAGCAAAGCGGGGGCGGGGGCTGGGTCCTACGAGCAGTACTTC.

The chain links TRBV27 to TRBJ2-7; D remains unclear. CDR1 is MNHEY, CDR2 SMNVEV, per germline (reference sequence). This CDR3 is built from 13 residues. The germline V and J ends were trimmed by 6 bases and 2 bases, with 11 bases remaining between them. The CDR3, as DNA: TGTGCCAGCAGCCTAGACCCGGCCTACGAGCAGTACTTC. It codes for CASSLDPAYEQYF.

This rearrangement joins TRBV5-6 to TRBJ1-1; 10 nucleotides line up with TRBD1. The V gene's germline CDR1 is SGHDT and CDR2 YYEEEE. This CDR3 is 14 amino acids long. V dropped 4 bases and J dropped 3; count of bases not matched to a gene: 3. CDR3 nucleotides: TGTGCCAGCAGCCAGGGACAGGGGTACACTGAAGCTTTCTTT. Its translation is CASSQGQGYTEAFF.

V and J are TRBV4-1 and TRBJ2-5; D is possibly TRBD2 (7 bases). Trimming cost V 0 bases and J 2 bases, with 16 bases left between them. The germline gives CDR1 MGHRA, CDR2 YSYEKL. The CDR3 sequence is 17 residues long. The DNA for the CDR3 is TGCGCCAGCAGCCAAGATCAGGCGGGGGCCCAACAAGAGACCCAGTACTTC. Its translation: CASSQDQAGAQQETQYF.

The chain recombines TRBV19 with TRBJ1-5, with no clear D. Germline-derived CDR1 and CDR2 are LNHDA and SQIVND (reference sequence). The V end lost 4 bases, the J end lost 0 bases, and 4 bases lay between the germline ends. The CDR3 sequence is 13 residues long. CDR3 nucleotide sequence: TGTGCCAGTAGTACCCATAGCAATCAGCCCCAGCATTTT. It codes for CASSTHSNQPQHF.

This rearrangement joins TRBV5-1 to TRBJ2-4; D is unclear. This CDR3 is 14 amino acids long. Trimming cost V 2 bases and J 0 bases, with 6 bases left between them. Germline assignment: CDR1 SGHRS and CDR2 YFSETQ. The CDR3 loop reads CASSFDIAKNIQYF. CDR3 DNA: TGCGCCAGCAGCTTTGACATAGCCAAAAACATTCAGTACTTC. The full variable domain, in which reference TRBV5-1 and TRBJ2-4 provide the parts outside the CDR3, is KAGVTQTPRYLIKTRGQQVTLSCSPISGHRSVSWYQQTPGQGLQFLFEYFSETQRNKGNFPGRFSGRQFSNSRSEMNVSTLELGDSALYLCASSFDIAKNIQYFGAGTRLSVL.

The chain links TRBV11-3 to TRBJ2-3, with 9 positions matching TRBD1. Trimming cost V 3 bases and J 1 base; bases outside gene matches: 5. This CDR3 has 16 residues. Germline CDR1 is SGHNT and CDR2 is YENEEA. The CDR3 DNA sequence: TGTGCCAGCAGCTTGGAACAGGGGGCGGGCACAGATACGCAGTATTTT. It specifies CASSLEQGAGTDTQYF. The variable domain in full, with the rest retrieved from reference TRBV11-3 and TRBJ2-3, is EAGVVQSPRYKIIEKKQPVAFWCNPISGHNTLYWYLQNLGQGPELLIRYENEEAVDDSQLPKDRFSAERLKGVDSTLKIQPAELGDSAVYLCASSLEQGAGTDTQYFGPGTRLTVL.

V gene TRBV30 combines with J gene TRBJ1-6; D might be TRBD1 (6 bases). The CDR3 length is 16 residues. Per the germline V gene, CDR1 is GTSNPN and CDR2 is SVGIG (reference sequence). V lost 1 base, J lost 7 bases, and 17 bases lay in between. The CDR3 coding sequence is TGTGCCTGGAGTGAGGGGGACATGAGGAAGAATTCACCCCTCCACTTT. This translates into CAWSEGDMRKNSPLHF.

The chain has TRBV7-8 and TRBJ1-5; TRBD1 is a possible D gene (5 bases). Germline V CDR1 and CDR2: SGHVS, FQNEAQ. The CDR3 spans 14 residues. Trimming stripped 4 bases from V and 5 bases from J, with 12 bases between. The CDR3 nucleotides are TGTGCCAGCAGCTCAAGTCCAGGGTATCAGCCCCAGCATTTT. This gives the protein CASSSSPGYQPQHF.

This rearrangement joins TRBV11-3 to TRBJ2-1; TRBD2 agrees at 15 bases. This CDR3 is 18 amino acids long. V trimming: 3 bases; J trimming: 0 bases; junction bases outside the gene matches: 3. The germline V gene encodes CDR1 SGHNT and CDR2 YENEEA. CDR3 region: CASSFGLAGGNSYNEQFF. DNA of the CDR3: TGTGCCAGCAGCTTTGGACTAGCGGGAGGGAACTCCTACAATGAGCAGTTCTTC.

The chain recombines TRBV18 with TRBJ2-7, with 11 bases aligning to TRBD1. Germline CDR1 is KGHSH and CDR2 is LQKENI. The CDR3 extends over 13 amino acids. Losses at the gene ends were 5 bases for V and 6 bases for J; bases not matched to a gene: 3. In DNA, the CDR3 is TGTGCCAGCTCATTAGGGACAGGGGGCGAGCAGTACTTC. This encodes CASSLGTGGEQYF.

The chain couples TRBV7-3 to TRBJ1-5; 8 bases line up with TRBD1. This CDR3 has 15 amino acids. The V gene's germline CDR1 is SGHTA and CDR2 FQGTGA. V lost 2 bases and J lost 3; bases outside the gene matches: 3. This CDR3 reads CASSLSGGFNQPQHF. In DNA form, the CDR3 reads TGTGCCAGCAGCTTATCAGGGGGCTTCAATCAGCCCCAGCATTTT.

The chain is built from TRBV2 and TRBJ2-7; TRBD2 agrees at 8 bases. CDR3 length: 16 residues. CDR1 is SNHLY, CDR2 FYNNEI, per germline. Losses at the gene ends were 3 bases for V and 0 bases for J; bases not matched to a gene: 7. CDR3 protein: CASSDPGGGSSYEQYF. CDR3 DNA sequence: TGTGCCAGCAGTGATCCCGGCGGGGGGAGCTCCTACGAGCAGTACTTC.

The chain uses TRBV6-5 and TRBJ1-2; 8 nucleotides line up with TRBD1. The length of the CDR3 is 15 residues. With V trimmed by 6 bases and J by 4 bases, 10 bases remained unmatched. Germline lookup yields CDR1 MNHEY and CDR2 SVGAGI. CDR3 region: CASRDPRGQFYGYTF. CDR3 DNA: TGTGCCAGCAGGGACCCCAGGGGGCAGTTCTATGGCTACACCTTC.

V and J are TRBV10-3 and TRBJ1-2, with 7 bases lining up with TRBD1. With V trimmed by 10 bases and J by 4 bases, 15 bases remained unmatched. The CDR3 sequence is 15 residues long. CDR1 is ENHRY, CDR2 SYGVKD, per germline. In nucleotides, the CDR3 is TGTGCCAGCACTGGGGCCGGGACAGCCCCCTATGGCTACACCTTC. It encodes CASTGAGTAPYGYTF.